The clone carrying this T cell receptor (beta chain) is medium-sized in the sample. Antigen: not known. Individual cDNA molecules received unique molecular identifiers during library preparation. TCRdb itself ran the 5' RACE reads through MiXCR, one entry per CDR3 protein. The sample lists tens of thousands of distinct CDR3 sequences; roughly 4% were seen once. Germline assignment: CDR1 MNHEY and CDR2 SVGEGT. CDR3 length equals 15 residues. The ends were cut back, 4 bases at V and 2 bases at J, with 14 bases in the middle. The sample originates from a study of early T cells in non-severe SARS-CoV-2 infection. Study results and limitations: VDJdb matches were skewed toward anti-spike CD8 T cell responses.

Sample: whole blood. V is TRBV6-2 or TRBV6-3 and J is TRBJ2-5, with D maybe TRBD1 (5 bases). The origin of this receptor is an adult who was a healthcare worker with PCR-confirmed SARS-CoV-2 infection or an uninfected control (not recorded which). CDR3 protein: CASSSHNPGQETQYF. CDR3 DNA sequence: TGTGCCAGCAGTTCCCACAATCCAGGGCAAGAGACCCAGTACTTC.